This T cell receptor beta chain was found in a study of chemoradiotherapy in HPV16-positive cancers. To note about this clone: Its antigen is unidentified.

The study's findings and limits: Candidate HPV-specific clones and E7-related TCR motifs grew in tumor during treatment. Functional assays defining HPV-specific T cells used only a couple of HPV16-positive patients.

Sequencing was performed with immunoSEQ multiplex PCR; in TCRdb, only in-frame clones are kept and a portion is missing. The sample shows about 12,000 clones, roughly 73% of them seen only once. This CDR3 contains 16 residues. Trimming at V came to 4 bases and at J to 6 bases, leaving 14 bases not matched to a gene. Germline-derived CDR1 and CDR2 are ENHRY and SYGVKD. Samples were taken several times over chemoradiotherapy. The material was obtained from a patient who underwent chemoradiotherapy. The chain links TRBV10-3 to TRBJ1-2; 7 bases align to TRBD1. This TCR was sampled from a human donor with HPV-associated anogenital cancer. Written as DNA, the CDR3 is TGTGCCATCAGTGCCTCTAGACAGGGAGCGAGCAATGGCTACACCTTC. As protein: CAISASRQGASNGYTF.